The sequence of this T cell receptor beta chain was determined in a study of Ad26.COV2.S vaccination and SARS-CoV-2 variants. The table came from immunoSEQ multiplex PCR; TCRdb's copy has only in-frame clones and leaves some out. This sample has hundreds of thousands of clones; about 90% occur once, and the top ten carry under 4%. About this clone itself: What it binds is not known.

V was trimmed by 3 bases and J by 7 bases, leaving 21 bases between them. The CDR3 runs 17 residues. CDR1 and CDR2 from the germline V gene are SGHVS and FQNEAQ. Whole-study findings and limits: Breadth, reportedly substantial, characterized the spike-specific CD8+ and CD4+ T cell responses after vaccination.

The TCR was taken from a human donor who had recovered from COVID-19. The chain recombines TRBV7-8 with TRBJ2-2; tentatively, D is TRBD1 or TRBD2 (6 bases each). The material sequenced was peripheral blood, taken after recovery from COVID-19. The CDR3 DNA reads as TGTGCCAGCAGCTTTAGTGGGGGGACACCGGTCGTCGGGGAGCTGTTTTTT. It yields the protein CASSFSGGTPVVGELFF.